The table lists the clone carrying this T cell receptor (beta chain) with many counts. Its antigen is still unknown. This sample was taken from a study of T-cell reconstitution after alpha-beta-depleted transplantation in children. Study observations and caveats: It was newly produced T cells that mostly accounted for T-cell counts and diversity one year after transplant.

Using unique molecular identifiers, the investigators prepared the TCRbeta library. TCRdb re-analysed the PCR reads in MiXCR, keeping a single row per CDR3 protein. The sample holds 150,000 to 250,000 distinct CDR3 sequences, roughly 6.3% seen once. Trimming shortened V by 1 base and J by 1 base, and 9 bases separated the two germline ends. This CDR3 comprises 15 residues. Germline assignment: CDR1 SGHTS and CDR2 YDEGEE. The material sequenced was PBMCs, taken before TCRalphabeta/CD19-depleted stem cell transplant. V usage is TRBV5-8 and J usage is TRBJ2-1, with unresolved D. The receptor was derived from a girl less than two years old with combined immunodeficiency, due to receive a stem cell transplant. CDR3 nucleotide sequence: TGTGCCAGCAGCTTGAACCTAAATTCCTACAATGAGCAGTTCTTC. This translates into CASSLNLNSYNEQFF.